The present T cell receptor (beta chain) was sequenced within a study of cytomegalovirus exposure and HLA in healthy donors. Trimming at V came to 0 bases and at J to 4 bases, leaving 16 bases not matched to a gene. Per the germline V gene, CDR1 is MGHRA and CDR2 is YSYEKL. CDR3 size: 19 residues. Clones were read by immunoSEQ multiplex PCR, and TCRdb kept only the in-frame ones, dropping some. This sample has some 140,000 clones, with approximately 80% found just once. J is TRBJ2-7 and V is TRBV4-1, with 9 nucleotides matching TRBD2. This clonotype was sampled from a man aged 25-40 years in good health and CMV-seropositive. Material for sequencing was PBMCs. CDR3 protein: CASSQDDPLGAGGLYEQYF. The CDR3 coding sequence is TGCGCCAGCAGCCAAGATGATCCGTTGGGGGCGGGGGGGCTGTACGAGCAGTACTTC.